This T cell receptor beta chain is drawn from a study of cytomegalovirus exposure and HLA in healthy donors. Study as a whole: Researchers found that roughly 81% of 398 genotyped donors fell within the Caucasian-associated ancestry cluster.

Turning to this clone: What it binds is not known.

The CDR3 is 15 amino acids. Germline V gene sequence: CDR1 KGHSH, CDR2 LQKENI. The V segment lost 0 bases and the J segment 4 bases; nucleotides outside the gene matches: 1. With 60 Vbeta and 13 Jbeta primers, the PCR was carried out. TCRdb's copy holds only in-frame clones and misses some; the assay was immunoSEQ multiplex PCR. The sample lists some 150,000 clones, almost 80% seen once, with approximately 6.3% in the top ten. General observations from the study: Most subjects' HLA-A and HLA-B alleles were reportedly predicted from TCR beta sequences. The later analysis indicated that the majority of CMV-associated TCR beta chains appeared HLA-restricted. 150 or so TCR beta chains were listed as cytomegalovirus-associated.

This TCR derives from a woman in her 40s in good health and CMV-seropositive. The gene calls are TRBV18 and TRBJ1-5, with TRBD1 matching 9 bases. Sequencing used PBMCs. The CDR3 here is CASSPPGQGNQPQHF. The CDR3 DNA is TGTGCCAGCTCACCACCGGGACAGGGTAATCAGCCCCAGCATTTT.